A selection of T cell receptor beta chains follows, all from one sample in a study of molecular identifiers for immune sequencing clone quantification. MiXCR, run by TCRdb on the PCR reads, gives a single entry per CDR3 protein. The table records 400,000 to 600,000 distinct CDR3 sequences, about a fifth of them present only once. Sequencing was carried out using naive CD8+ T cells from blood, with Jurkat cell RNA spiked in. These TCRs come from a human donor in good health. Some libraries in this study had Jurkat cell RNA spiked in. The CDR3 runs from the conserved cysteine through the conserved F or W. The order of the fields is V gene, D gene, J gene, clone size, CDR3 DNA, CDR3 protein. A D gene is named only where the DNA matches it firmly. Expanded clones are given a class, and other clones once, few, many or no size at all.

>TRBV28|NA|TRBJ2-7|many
TGTGCCAGCAGTGTGCGCGAGCAGTACTTC
CASSVREQYF
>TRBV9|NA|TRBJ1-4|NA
TGTGCCAGCAGCGCCGGCGGGCAGGAAATTAATGAAAAACTGTTTTTT
CASSAGGQEINEKLFF
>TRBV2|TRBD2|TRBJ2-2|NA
TGTGCCCGAACCGTAGGGAGGGAAACCGGGGAGCTGTTTTTT
CARTVGRETGELFF
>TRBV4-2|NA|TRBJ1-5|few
TGTGCCAGCAGCGACGCCAACGCCGGGGGTCAGCCCCAGCATTTT
CASSDANAGGQPQHF
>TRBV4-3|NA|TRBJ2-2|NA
TGCGCCAGCAGCCAGGGCCGGGGCAGGGTTACCGGGGAGCTGTTTTTT
CASSQGRGRVTGELFF
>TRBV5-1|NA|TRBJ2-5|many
TGCGCCAGCAAACTCTCGGCCGGAGAACAGGAGACCCAGTACTTC
CASKLSAGEQETQYF
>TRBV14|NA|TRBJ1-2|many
TGTGCCAGCAGCCTTGAACCTAACTATGGCTACACCTTC
CASSLEPNYGYTF
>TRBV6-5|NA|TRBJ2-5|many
TGTGCCAGCAGTGAGGACGAAGAGACCCAGTACTTC
CASSEDEETQYF
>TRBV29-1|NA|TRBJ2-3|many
TGCAGCGCGACTACCGAGGGACCAGATACGCAGTATTTT
CSATTEGPDTQYF
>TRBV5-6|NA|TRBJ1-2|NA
TGTGCCAGCAGCAGAGCATGGGACGGGGCCTCCTATGGCTACACCTTC
CASSRAWDGASYGYTF
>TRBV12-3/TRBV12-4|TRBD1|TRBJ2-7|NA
TGTGCCAGCAGTGCCCACAGGGGCGAGCAGTACTTC
CASSAHRGEQYF
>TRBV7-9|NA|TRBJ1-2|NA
TGTGCCAGCGAACCCTTAGTAACTAACTATGGCTACACCTTC
CASEPLVTNYGYTF
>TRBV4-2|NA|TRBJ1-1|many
TGTGCCAGCAGCCAAGTGGTGAGCGCCAACACTGAAGCTTTCTTT
CASSQVVSANTEAFF
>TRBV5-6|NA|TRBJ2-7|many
TGTGCCAGCAGCTTGGGACAGGCTGACGAGCAGTACTTC
CASSLGQADEQYF
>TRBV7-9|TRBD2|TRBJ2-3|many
TGTGCCAGCAGCCCGACGACTAGCGGGACAGATACGCAGTATTTT
CASSPTTSGTDTQYF
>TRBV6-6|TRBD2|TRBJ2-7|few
TGTGCCAGCAGATTAACAGTAGCGGGAGCGACCTACGAGCAGTACTTC
CASRLTVAGATYEQYF
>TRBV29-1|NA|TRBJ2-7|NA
TGCAGCGTTGAGATACTCTCCGAGCAGTACTTC
CSVEILSEQYF
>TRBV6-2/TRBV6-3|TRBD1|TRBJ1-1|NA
TGTGCCAGCCGACAGGGGCCGATGAACACTGAAGCTTTCTTT
CASRQGPMNTEAFF
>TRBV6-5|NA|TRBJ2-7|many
TGTGCCAGCAGTTACTGGGTCAGCGGCGAGCAGTACTTC
CASSYWVSGEQYF
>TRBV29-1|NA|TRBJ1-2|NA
TGCAGCGTTGAGGATCGAATCAGGGGATACTATGGCTACACCTTC
CSVEDRIRGYYGYTF
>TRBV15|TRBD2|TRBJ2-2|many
TGTGCCACCAGCAGAGACCTGGGACTAGCGAGACTGAACACCGGGGAGCTGTTTTTT
CATSRDLGLARLNTGELFF
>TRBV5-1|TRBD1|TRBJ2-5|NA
TGCGCCAGCAGCCCGGACAGGACCTGGGAGACCCAGTACTTC
CASSPDRTWETQYF